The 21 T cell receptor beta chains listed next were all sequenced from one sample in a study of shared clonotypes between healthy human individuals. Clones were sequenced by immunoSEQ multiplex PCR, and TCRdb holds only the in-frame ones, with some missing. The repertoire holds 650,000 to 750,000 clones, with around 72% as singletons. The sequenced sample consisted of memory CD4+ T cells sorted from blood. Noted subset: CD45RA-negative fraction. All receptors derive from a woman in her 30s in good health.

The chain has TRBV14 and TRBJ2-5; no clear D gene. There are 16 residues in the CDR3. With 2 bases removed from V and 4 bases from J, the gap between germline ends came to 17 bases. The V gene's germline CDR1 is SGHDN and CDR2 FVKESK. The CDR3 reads CASSQFRRASGETQYF. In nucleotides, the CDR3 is TGTGCCAGCAGCCAATTTCGTAGGGCCTCCGGAGAGACCCAGTACTTC.

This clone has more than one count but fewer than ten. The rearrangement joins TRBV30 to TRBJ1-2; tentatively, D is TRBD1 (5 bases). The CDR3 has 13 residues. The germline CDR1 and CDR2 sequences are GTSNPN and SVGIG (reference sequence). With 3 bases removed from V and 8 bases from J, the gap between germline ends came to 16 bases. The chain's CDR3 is CAWRARQGSGYTF. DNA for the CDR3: TGTGCCTGGAGAGCGAGGCAGGGTAGCGGCTACACCTTC.

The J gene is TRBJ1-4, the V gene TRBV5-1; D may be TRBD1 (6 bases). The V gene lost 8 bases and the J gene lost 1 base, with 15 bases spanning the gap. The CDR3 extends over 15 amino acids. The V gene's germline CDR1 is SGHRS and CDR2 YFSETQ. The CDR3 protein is CARWGRGQTNEKLFF. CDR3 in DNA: TGCGCCAGGTGGGGAAGGGGACAAACTAATGAAAAACTGTTTTTT.

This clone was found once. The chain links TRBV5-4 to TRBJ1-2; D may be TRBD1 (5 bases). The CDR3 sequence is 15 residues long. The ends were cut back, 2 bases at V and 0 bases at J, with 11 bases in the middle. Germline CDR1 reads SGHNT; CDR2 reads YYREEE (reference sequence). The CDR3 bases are TGTGCCAGCAGCTTAATGCAGGGAGCTAACTATGGCTACACCTTC. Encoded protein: CASSLMQGANYGYTF.

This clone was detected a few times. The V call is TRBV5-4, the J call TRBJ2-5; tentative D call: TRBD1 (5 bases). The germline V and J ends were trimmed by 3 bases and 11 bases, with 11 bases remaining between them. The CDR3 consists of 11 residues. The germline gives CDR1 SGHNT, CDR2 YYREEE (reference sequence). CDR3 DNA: TGTGCCAGCAGCTCATCAGGGTTGCAGTACTTC. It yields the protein CASSSSGLQYF.

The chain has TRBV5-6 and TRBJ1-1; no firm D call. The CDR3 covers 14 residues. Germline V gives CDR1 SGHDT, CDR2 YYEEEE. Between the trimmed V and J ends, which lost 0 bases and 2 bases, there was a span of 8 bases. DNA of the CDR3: TGTGCCAGCAGCTTGGCCTTCGGAAACACTGAAGCTTTCTTT. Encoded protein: CASSLAFGNTEAFF.

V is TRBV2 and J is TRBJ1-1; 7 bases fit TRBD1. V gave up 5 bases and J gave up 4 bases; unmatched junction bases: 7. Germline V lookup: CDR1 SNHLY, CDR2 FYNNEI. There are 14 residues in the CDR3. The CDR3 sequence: CASSTETGPTEAFF. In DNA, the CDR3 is TGTGCCAGCAGTACAGAGACAGGGCCCACTGAAGCTTTCTTT.

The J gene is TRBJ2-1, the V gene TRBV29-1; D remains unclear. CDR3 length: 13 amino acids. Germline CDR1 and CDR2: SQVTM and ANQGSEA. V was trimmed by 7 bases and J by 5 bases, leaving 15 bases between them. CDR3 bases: TGCAGCGCTGGAACGAGGTTTCACAATGAGCAGTTCTTC. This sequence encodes CSAGTRFHNEQFF.

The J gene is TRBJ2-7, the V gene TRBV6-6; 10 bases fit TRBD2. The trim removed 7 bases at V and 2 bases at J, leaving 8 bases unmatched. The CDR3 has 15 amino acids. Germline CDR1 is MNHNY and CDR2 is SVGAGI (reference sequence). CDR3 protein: CASNVGLAAPYEQYF. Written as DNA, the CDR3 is TGTGCCAGCAACGTAGGACTAGCGGCTCCCTACGAGCAGTACTTC.

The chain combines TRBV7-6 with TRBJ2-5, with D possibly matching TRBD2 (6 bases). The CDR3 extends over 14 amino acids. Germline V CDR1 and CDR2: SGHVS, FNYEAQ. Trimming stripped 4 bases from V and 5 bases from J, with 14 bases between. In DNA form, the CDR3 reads TGTGCCAGCAGCTCGGGACTGCCGAGGGAGACCCAGTACTTC. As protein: CASSSGLPRETQYF.

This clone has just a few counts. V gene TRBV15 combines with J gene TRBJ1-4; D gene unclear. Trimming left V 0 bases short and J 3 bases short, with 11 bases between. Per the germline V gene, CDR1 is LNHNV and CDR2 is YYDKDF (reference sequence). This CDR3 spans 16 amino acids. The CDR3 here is CATSREYRGPNEKLFF. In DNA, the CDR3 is TGTGCCACCAGCAGAGAGTATAGAGGCCCTAATGAAAAACTGTTTTTT.

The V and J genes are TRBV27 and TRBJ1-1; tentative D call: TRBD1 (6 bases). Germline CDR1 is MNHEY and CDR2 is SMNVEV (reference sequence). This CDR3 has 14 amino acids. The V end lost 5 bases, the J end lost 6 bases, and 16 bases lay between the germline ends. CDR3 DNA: TGTGCCAGCAGTATACAGGGAGACGAATCTGAAGCTTTCTTT. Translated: CASSIQGDESEAFF.

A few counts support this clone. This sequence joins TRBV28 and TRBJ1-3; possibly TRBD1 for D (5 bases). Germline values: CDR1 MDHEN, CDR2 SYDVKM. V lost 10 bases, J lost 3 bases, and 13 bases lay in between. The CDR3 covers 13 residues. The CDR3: CATARVNGNTIYF. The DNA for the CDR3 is TGTGCCACCGCCAGGGTTAATGGAAACACCATATATTTT.

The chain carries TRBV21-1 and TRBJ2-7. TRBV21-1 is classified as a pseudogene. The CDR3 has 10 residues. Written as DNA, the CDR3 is TGTGCCCCCCGGCGCTGGGAGCAGTACTTC. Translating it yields CAPRRWEQYF.

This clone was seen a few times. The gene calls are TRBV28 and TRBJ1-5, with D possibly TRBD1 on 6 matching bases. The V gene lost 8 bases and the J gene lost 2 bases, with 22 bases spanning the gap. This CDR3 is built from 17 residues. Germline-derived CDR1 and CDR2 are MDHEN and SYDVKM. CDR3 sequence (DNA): TGTGCCAGCGGAAACAGGGTTAAACTGGGCGGCAATCAGCCCCAGCATTTT. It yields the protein CASGNRVKLGGNQPQHF.

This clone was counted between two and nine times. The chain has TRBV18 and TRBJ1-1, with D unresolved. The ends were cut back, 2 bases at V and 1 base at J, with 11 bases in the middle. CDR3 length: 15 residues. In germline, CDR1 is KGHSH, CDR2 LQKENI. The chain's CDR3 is CASSPYSTGNTEAFF. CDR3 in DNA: TGTGCCAGCTCACCATATTCCACCGGGAACACTGAAGCTTTCTTT.

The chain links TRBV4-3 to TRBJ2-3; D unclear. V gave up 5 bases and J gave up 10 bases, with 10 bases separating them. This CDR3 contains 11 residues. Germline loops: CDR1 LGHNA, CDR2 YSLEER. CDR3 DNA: TGCGCCAGCAGCAATCAGGATGCGCAGTATTTT. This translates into CASSNQDAQYF.

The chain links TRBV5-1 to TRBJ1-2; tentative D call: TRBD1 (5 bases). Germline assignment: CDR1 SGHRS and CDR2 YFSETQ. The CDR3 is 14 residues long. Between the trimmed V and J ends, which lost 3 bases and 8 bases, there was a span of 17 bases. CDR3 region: CASSSAGTVSGYTF. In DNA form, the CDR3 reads TGCGCCAGCAGCTCCGCCGGGACCGTCTCAGGCTACACCTTC.

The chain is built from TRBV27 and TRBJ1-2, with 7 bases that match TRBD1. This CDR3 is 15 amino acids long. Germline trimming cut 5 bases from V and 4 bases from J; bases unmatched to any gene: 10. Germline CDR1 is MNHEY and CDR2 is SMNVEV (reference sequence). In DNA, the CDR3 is TGTGCCAGCAGTGACCGTGGAGGGGGCGTCTATGGCTACACCTTC. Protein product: CASSDRGGGVYGYTF.

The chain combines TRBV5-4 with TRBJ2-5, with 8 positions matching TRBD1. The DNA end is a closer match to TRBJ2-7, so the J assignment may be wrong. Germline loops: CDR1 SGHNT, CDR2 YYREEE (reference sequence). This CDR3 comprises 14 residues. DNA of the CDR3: TGTGCCAGCAGCTCTCGAGGACAGGGCGACGAGCAGTACTTC. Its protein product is CASSSRGQGDEQYF.

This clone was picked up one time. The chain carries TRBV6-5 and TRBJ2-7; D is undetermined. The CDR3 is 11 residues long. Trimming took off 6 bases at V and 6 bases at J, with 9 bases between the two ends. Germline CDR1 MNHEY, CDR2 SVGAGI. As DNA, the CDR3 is TGTGCCAGCAGGAGGCGGATCGAGCAGTACTTC. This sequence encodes CASRRRIEQYF.